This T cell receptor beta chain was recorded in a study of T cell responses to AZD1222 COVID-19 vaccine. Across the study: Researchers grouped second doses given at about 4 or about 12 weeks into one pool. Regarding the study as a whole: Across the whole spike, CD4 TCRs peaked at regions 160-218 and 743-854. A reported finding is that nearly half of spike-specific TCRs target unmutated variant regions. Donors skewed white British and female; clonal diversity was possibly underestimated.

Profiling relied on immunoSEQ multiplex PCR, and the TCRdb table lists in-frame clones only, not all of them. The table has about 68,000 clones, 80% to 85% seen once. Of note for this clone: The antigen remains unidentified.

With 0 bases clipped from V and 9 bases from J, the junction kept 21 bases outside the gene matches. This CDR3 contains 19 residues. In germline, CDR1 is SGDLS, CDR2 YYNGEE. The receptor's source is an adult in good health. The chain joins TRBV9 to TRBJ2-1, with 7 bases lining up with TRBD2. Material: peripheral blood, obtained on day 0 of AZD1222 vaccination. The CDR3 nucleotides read TGTGCCAGCAGCGTAGCCCTCTCTTCCAGCGGGGCGGGTCCGGGTGAGCAGTTCTTC. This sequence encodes CASSVALSSSGAGPGEQFF.